This is a list of T cell receptor beta chains from one sample in a study of blood T cell repertoires in COVID-19. TCRdb's copy holds only in-frame clones and misses some; the assay was immunoSEQ multiplex PCR. The sample shows some 200,000 clones, about four fifths of them seen only once. Sample: peripheral blood. These receptors all stem from a human donor with acute or convalescent COVID-19. The donor label of this sample is uncertain. Each CDR3 is given with its conserved first and last residue. Fields, in order: D gene, V gene, J gene, clone size, CDR3 protein, CDR3 DNA. D genes are given only for firm matches. Where a row states a size, it is once, few, many or the class of an expanded clone; other rows omit it.

D gene: TRBD2; V gene: TRBV28; J gene: TRBJ2-5; clone size: -; CDR3 protein: CASSLGLAGEAQETQYF; CDR3 DNA: TGTGCCAGCAGTTTAGGGCTAGCGGGAGAGGCGCAAGAGACCCAGTACTTC
D gene: -; V gene: TRBV21-1; J gene: TRBJ2-1; clone size: once; CDR3 protein: CASSKVGRLAGDNEQFF; CDR3 DNA: TGTGCCAGCAGCAAAGTCGGGAGACTAGCGGGAGACAATGAGCAGTTCTTC
D gene: -; V gene: TRBV11-1; J gene: TRBJ2-3; clone size: -; CDR3 protein: CASSFGGSTDTQYF; CDR3 DNA: TGTGCCAGCAGCTTCGGGGGAAGCACAGATACGCAGTATTTT
D gene: TRBD2; V gene: TRBV19; J gene: TRBJ2-3; clone size: once; CDR3 protein: CASSTAGLAPSTDTQYF; CDR3 DNA: TGTGCCAGTAGTACCGCCGGACTAGCACCCAGCACAGATACGCAGTATTTT
D gene: TRBD1; V gene: TRBV28; J gene: TRBJ1-1; clone size: -; CDR3 protein: CASSLWGQGARNTEAFF; CDR3 DNA: TGTGCCAGCAGTTTATGGGGACAGGGGGCGCGTAACACTGAAGCTTTCTTT
D gene: -; V gene: TRBV30; J gene: TRBJ1-5; clone size: -; CDR3 protein: CAWSVGEGGQPQHF; CDR3 DNA: TGTGCCTGGAGTGTAGGGGAGGGCGGACAGCCCCAGCATTTT
D gene: TRBD1; V gene: TRBV7-3; J gene: TRBJ1-3; clone size: -; CDR3 protein: CASSLQGATGNTIYF; CDR3 DNA: TGTGCCAGCAGCTTGCAGGGGGCAACTGGAAACACCATATATTTT
D gene: -; V gene: TRBV2; J gene: TRBJ1-6; clone size: -; CDR3 protein: CASSVGDNSPLHF; CDR3 DNA: TGTGCCAGCAGTGTGGGCGATAATTCACCCCTCCACTTT
D gene: -; V gene: TRBV19; J gene: TRBJ1-1; clone size: -; CDR3 protein: CASSITQGTEAFF; CDR3 DNA: TGTGCCAGTAGTATAACCCAGGGCACTGAAGCTTTCTTT
D gene: TRBD1; V gene: TRBV2; J gene: TRBJ1-1; clone size: -; CDR3 protein: CASNRQGADTEAFF; CDR3 DNA: TGTGCCAGCAACCGACAGGGGGCGGACACTGAAGCTTTCTTT
D gene: -; V gene: TRBV19; J gene: TRBJ1-2; clone size: -; CDR3 protein: CASRGQGQIYGYTF; CDR3 DNA: TGTGCCAGTAGAGGTCAGGGACAAATCTATGGCTACACCTTC
D gene: TRBD2; V gene: TRBV3-1/TRBV3-2; J gene: TRBJ2-3; clone size: -; CDR3 protein: CASTPAGLDTQYF; CDR3 DNA: TGTGCCAGCACTCCAGCGGGGTTGGATACGCAGTATTTT
D gene: -; V gene: TRBV5-1; J gene: TRBJ1-1; clone size: -; CDR3 protein: CASSLVGSSNTEAFF; CDR3 DNA: TGCGCCAGCAGCTTGGTGGGCAGTTCGAACACTGAAGCTTTCTTT
D gene: TRBD1; V gene: TRBV28; J gene: TRBJ1-2; clone size: few; CDR3 protein: CASSTGSRGYTF; CDR3 DNA: TGTGCCAGTTCGACAGGGTCTCGTGGCTACACCTTC
D gene: -; V gene: TRBV10-3; J gene: TRBJ2-2; clone size: -; CDR3 protein: CAISAGYVTNTGELFF; CDR3 DNA: TGTGCCATCAGTGCAGGGTACGTTACGAACACCGGGGAGCTGTTTTTT
D gene: TRBD1; V gene: TRBV14; J gene: TRBJ1-1; clone size: -; CDR3 protein: CASSREDGQGTEAFF; CDR3 DNA: TGTGCCAGCAGCCGCGAGGACGGACAGGGCACTGAAGCTTTCTTT
D gene: TRBD2; V gene: TRBV30; J gene: TRBJ2-5; clone size: -; CDR3 protein: CAWSVWGGKQETQYF; CDR3 DNA: TGTGCCTGGAGTGTATGGGGAGGGAAACAAGAGACCCAGTACTTC
D gene: TRBD1; V gene: TRBV2; J gene: TRBJ1-5; clone size: -; CDR3 protein: CASRGQAADNQPQHF; CDR3 DNA: TGTGCCAGCAGGGGACAGGCGGCAGACAATCAGCCCCAGCATTTT
D gene: -; V gene: TRBV4-1; J gene: TRBJ1-3; clone size: -; CDR3 protein: CASSQNILSGDTIYF; CDR3 DNA: TGCGCCAGCAGCCAAAATATCCTCTCTGGAGACACCATATATTTT
D gene: -; V gene: TRBV10-1; J gene: TRBJ1-5; clone size: -; CDR3 protein: CASSPDRNNQPQHF; CDR3 DNA: TGCGCCAGCAGTCCCGACAGGAACAATCAGCCCCAGCATTTT
D gene: -; V gene: TRBV2; J gene: TRBJ2-3; clone size: -; CDR3 protein: CASSQDFTDTQYF; CDR3 DNA: TGTGCCAGCAGTCAGGACTTCACAGATACGCAGTATTTT
D gene: TRBD1; V gene: TRBV6-4; J gene: TRBJ1-6; clone size: -; CDR3 protein: CASRMDRGNSPLHF; CDR3 DNA: TGTGCCAGCAGAATGGACAGGGGAAATTCACCCCTCCACTTT
D gene: -; V gene: TRBV15; J gene: TRBJ1-2; clone size: -; CDR3 protein: CATSRDRGGGNYGYTF; CDR3 DNA: TGTGCCACCAGCAGAGATCGGGGGGGAGGCAACTATGGCTACACCTTC
D gene: TRBD1; V gene: TRBV7-9; J gene: TRBJ1-4; clone size: -; CDR3 protein: CASGTVATNEKLFF; CDR3 DNA: TGTGCCAGTGGGACAGTCGCAACTAATGAAAAACTGTTTTTT
D gene: -; V gene: TRBV19; J gene: TRBJ1-3; clone size: -; CDR3 protein: CASSPTSRGGGGNTIYF; CDR3 DNA: TGTGCCAGTAGCCCAACCTCTCGCGGGGGAGGAGGAAACACCATATATTTT
D gene: TRBD1; V gene: TRBV27; J gene: TRBJ2-7; clone size: once; CDR3 protein: CASSSEQGGSEQYF; CDR3 DNA: TGTGCCAGCAGTTCGGAACAGGGGGGTAGCGAGCAGTACTTC
D gene: -; V gene: TRBV7-3; J gene: TRBJ2-1; clone size: -; CDR3 protein: CASSLNPVGVHNEQFF; CDR3 DNA: TGTGCCAGCAGCTTAAACCCCGTAGGGGTACACAATGAGCAGTTCTTC
D gene: -; V gene: TRBV7-9; J gene: TRBJ1-6; clone size: -; CDR3 protein: CASSLGANSPLHF; CDR3 DNA: TGTGCCAGCAGCTTAGGGGCGAATTCACCCCTCCACTTT